The 27 T cell receptor beta chains below were found in one sample sequenced in a study of Graves' ophthalmopathy and Graves' hyperthyroidism. TCR beta CDR3 regions were amplified from RNA transcripts. First-round RT-PCR with HTBI primers preceded a second-round multiplex PCR. TCRdb ran MiXCR on the multiplex PCR reads and lists one entry per CDR3 protein. The table records over a million distinct CDR3 sequences, roughly two fifths of them present only once. Sequencing input: peripheral blood or thyroid tissue (not recorded which). The receptors stem from an adult man with Graves' hyperthyroidism.

V is TRBV7-2 and J is TRBJ1-6; D is possibly TRBD1 (5 bases). The germline V and J ends were trimmed by 4 bases and 6 bases, with 13 bases remaining between them. Per germline, CDR1 SGHTA and CDR2 FQGNSA. This CDR3 contains 15 residues. The CDR3 here is CASSYGTVANSPLHF. The CDR3 DNA is TGTGCCAGCAGCTACGGGACGGTAGCTAATTCACCCCTCCACTTT.

There are many counts of this clonotype. The V gene is TRBV7-8, the J gene TRBJ2-5, with unresolved D. The CDR3 has 12 residues. Per the germline V gene, CDR1 is SGHVS and CDR2 is FQNEAQ. Trimming cost V 4 bases and J 0 bases, with 3 bases left between them. The CDR3 is CASSSYQETQYF. The CDR3 DNA reads as TGTGCCAGCAGCTCGTACCAAGAGACCCAGTACTTC. The whole variable domain, remainder taken from reference TRBV7-8 and TRBJ2-5, is GAGVSQSPRYKVAKRGQDVALRCDPISGHVSLFWYQQALGQGPEFLTYFQNEAQLDKSGLPSDRFFAERPEGSVSTLKIQRTQQEDSAVYLCASSSYQETQYFGPGTRLLVL.

This clonotype was seen many times. The chain joins TRBV12-3 or TRBV12-4 to TRBJ2-7; TRBD1 aligns across 8 bases. Germline trimming cut 4 bases from V and 4 bases from J; bases unmatched to any gene: 6. This CDR3 has 14 residues. The CDR3 coding sequence is TGTGCCAGCAGTTGGACAGGGAAGAGTTACGAGCAGTACTTC. It encodes CASSWTGKSYEQYF.

This clonotype occurred many times. J is TRBJ1-1 and V is TRBV7-9; D is perhaps TRBD1 (6 bases). The CDR3 covers 13 residues. V was trimmed by 8 bases and J by 5 bases, leaving 15 bases between them. Germline V lookup: CDR1 SEHNR, CDR2 FQNEAQ (reference sequence). The CDR3 nucleotides are TGTGCCAGCTTCACAGGGCCGGGAACTGAAGCTTTCTTT. Amino acid sequence: CASFTGPGTEAFF.

This clonotype was recorded a few times. The junction does not match germline at one end; this may be a read error. The V and J genes are TRBV11-2 and TRBJ1-5, with TRBD1 as a possible D gene (5 bases). Germline V gene sequence: CDR1 SGHAT, CDR2 FQNNGV. This CDR3 has 14 residues. CDR3: CASSQAGGYQPQHF. CDR3 nucleotides: TGCGCCAGCAGCCAAGCCGGGGGATATCAGCCCCAGCATTTT.

This chain uses TRBV11-2 with TRBJ2-7, with 11 bases identical to TRBD2. V lost 5 bases and J lost 9; bases outside the gene matches: 6. The CDR3 has 13 amino acids. Looked up from germline, CDR1 is SGHAT and CDR2 is FQNNGV. CDR3 nucleotide sequence: TGTGCCAGCAGCCGTGGGACTAGCGGCCGGCAGTACTTC. It translates to CASSRGTSGRQYF.

This chain links TRBV29-1 with TRBJ1-2; no definite D call. Looked up from germline, CDR1 is SQVTM and CDR2 is ANQGSEA. Trimming removed 3 bases at V and 4 bases at J, with 9 bases between. The CDR3 contains 12 residues. The CDR3 bases are TGCAGCGTTGACGGGGTTGGCTATGGCTACACCTTC. This codes for CSVDGVGYGYTF.

In nucleotides, the CDR3 is TGTGCCATCAGTTACTCGTCCGAGCAGTACTTC. Translation gives CAISYSSEQYF. The rearrangement links TRBV10-3 to TRBJ2-7; no reliable D call. This CDR3 contains 11 residues. Deletions cut 5 bases from V and 6 bases from J, with 8 bases between. Germline assignment: CDR1 ENHRY and CDR2 SYGVKD.

At least ten counts were recorded for this clonotype. The chain couples TRBV7-8 to TRBJ1-1; the D is unclear. Trimming pared 5 bases from V and 1 base from J, leaving 8 bases between. Germline loops: CDR1 SGHVS, CDR2 FQNEAQ. CDR3 length: 13 residues. CDR3 sequence (DNA): TGTGCCAGCAGCGTTTTCAGGAACACTGAAGCTTTCTTT. It translates to CASSVFRNTEAFF.

Points on this clonotype: The CDR3 ends on some other residue instead of the conserved phenylalanine or tryptophan, so this is likely a read error. The DNA is left out, because the CDR3 cannot be placed on it with certainty; the CDR3 is given as TCRdb lists it. The J gene is TRBJ2-7, the V gene TRBV7-2. The CDR3 totals 8 residues, both ends included. The germline CDR1 and CDR2 sequences are SGHTA and FQGNSA. The CDR3 is CASSSRNL.

This clonotype appeared a few times. The V call is TRBV12-3 or TRBV12-4, the J call TRBJ2-5; D not resolved. V was pared by 5 bases and J by 5 bases, with 15 bases between. The CDR3 totals 14 residues. CDR3 DNA sequence: TGTGCCAGCAGTGACTGGTCCCCAACGGAGACCCAGTACTTC. Translated: CASSDWSPTETQYF.

The CDR3 DNA follows: TGTGCCAGCAGCTCCTACAGAGCCAATCAGCCCCAGCATTTT. Translated: CASSSYRANQPQHF. The rearrangement links TRBV27 to TRBJ1-5; D unresolved. This CDR3 spans 14 amino acids. The V gene's germline CDR1 is MNHEY and CDR2 SMNVEV (reference sequence). Trimming cost V 6 bases and J 3 bases, with 12 bases left between them.

The genes are TRBV25-1 and TRBJ2-5; D is perhaps TRBD2 (5 bases). The CDR3 is 15 amino acids. V lost 8 bases to trimming and J lost 7 bases, with 23 bases between them. The germline V gene encodes CDR1 MGHDK and CDR2 SYGVNS. The CDR3 region has the DNA TGTGCCAGCGGAGGACCCATGGGTAATAAAGCGACCCAGTACTTC. Amino acid sequence: CASGGPMGNKATQYF.

Points on this clonotype: A much larger clone lies one base from this, so it may be a read error. The chain carries TRBV25-1 and TRBJ1-6; D not resolved. The CDR3 loop spans 16 amino acids. Germline V gene sequence: CDR1 MGHDK, CDR2 SYGVNS. V shed 2 bases and J shed 7 bases, with 15 bases lying between them. The CDR3 reads CASSEGWGSLNSPLHF. In DNA, the CDR3 is TGTGCCAGCAGTGAAGGCTGGGGTTCGCTGAATTCACCCCTCCACTTT.

V gene TRBV27 combines with J gene TRBJ2-7; D remains ambiguous. Trimming shortened V by 6 bases and J by 0 bases, and 21 bases separated the two germline ends. The CDR3 is made up of 17 amino acids. Germline lookup yields CDR1 MNHEY and CDR2 SMNVEV (reference sequence). CDR3 nucleotide sequence: TGTGCCAGCAGCCCCACCTTTTCCGAACTGGTCTCCTACGAGCAGTACTTC. This sequence encodes CASSPTFSELVSYEQYF.

This sequence joins TRBV20-1 and TRBJ2-5; 7 bases fit TRBD1. Germline CDR1 reads DFQATT; CDR2 reads SNEGSKA (reference sequence). The CDR3 spans 14 residues. Losses at the gene ends were 6 bases for V and 5 bases for J; bases not matched to a gene: 12. DNA for the CDR3: TGCAGTGCCCCCCGGGTAGGGGGCGATGAGACCCAGTACTTC. Translated: CSAPRVGGDETQYF.

This clonotype was seen ten or more times. The CDR3 bases are TGCAGCGTCGGACGGTCGAACACTGAAGCTTTCTTT. Encoded protein: CSVGRSNTEAFF. The genes are TRBV29-1 and TRBJ1-1; D unclear. Germline V gene lookup returns CDR1 SQVTM and CDR2 ANQGSEA. CDR3 length: 12 residues. V was trimmed by 6 bases and J by 1 base, leaving 9 bases between them.

This clonotype has ten or more counts. The chain uses TRBV10-3 and TRBJ2-7, with TRBD2 as a possible D gene (7 bases). The germline V gene has CDR1 ENHRY and CDR2 SYGVKD. Trimming pared 4 bases from V and 3 bases from J, leaving 19 bases between. CDR3 length: 16 residues. The CDR3 sequence is CAISGEGQDFYYEQYF. The CDR3 DNA reads as TGTGCCATCAGTGGGGAGGGACAAGATTTTTACTACGAGCAGTACTTC.

The rearrangement uses TRBV12-3 or TRBV12-4 and TRBJ2-5; a possible D gene is TRBD2 (7 bases). V was shortened by 2 bases and J by 4 bases, with 14 bases between the two germline ends. This CDR3 spans 15 amino acids. CDR3 in DNA: TGTGCCAGCAGTTTAACGGGGGGCCTACGAGAGACCCAGTACTTC. Its protein is CASSLTGGLRETQYF.

This clonotype was detected many times. This chain connects TRBV2 to TRBJ1-5; D is uncertain. Trimming cost V 6 bases and J 4 bases, with 16 bases left between them. Germline-derived CDR1 and CDR2 are SNHLY and FYNNEI. This CDR3 has 15 residues. CDR3 in DNA: TGTGCCAGCAGAGGTGGCGTACACATTAATCAGCCCCAGCATTTT. The encoded protein is CASRGGVHINQPQHF.

A word on this clonotype: The junction does not match germline at one end; this may be a read error. The chain uses TRBV19 and TRBJ2-2; a weak D match, TRBD2 (8 bases). This CDR3 has 19 residues. Germline loops: CDR1 LNHDA, CDR2 SQIVND (reference sequence). CDR3 region: CASSTRIGRGPANAGELFF. In nucleotides, the CDR3 is TGTGCCAGTAGTACCAGGATCGGGAGGGGGCCTGCGAACGCCGGGGAGCTGTTTTTT. The full variable domain, its missing parts supplied by reference TRBV19 and TRBJ2-2, is DGGITQSPKYLFRKEGQNVTLSCEQNLNHDAMYWYRQDPGQGLRLIYYSQIVNDFQKGDIAEGYSVSREKKESFPLTVTSAQKNPTAFYLCASSTRIGRGPANAGELFFGEGSRLTVL.

This clonotype was seen only a few times. The chain links TRBV18 to TRBJ1-5; weak D call: TRBD1 (6 bases). Germline V gene data show CDR1 as KGHSH and CDR2 as LQKENI. Trimming pared 1 base from V and 9 bases from J, leaving 13 bases between. This CDR3 contains 14 residues. CDR3 in amino acids: CASSPLKQGLPQHF. For the CDR3, the DNA is TGTGCCAGCTCACCACTAAAACAGGGTCTGCCCCAGCATTTT.

Concerning this clonotype: A single base separates this from a much larger clone, so it may be a read error. V gene TRBV9 combines with J gene TRBJ2-5; perhaps TRBD2 as D (6 bases). The V gene's germline CDR1 is SGDLS and CDR2 YYNGEE. The CDR3 runs 14 residues. Trimming pared 4 bases from V and 5 bases from J, leaving 15 bases between. The CDR3 sequence is CASSIGGMRETQYF. The CDR3 DNA is TGTGCCAGCAGCATAGGCGGGATGAGGGAGACCCAGTACTTC. Variable domain in full (rest from reference TRBV9 and TRBJ2-5): DSGVTQTPKHLITATGQRVTLRCSPRSGDLSVYWYQQSLDQGLQFLIQYYNGEERAKGNILERFSAQQFPDLHSELNLSSLELGDSALYFCASSIGGMRETQYFGPGTRLLVL.

Comments on this clonotype: This may stem from a read error, because a much larger clone lies one nucleotide away. This chain joins TRBV29-1 and TRBJ2-7, with 8 bases matching TRBD2. The length of the CDR3 is 14 residues. The J segment lost 7 bases and the V segment lost 3 bases, leaving 11 bases of the junction unmatched. Germline loops: CDR1 SQVTM, CDR2 ANQGSEA. The CDR3 is CSVEESGGFSEQYF. The CDR3 DNA sequence: TGCAGCGTTGAGGAGAGCGGGGGTTTTTCGGAGCAGTACTTC.

This clonotype was observed many times. DNA of the CDR3: TGTGCCATCATGGCAGGGGCGAACACTGAAGCTTTCTTT. Protein: CAIMAGANTEAFF. This chain links TRBV10-3 with TRBJ1-1; D may be TRBD1 (6 bases). The germline CDR1 and CDR2 sequences are ENHRY and SYGVKD. Trimming shortened V by 7 bases and J by 1 base, and 10 bases separated the two germline ends. The CDR3 has 13 amino acids.

The rearrangement uses TRBV10-3 and TRBJ2-5; no reliable D call. CDR1 ENHRY and CDR2 SYGVKD come from the germline V gene. The V gene lost 5 bases and the J gene lost 2 bases, with 9 bases spanning the gap. The CDR3 spans 13 residues. The CDR3, as DNA: TGTGCCATCAGTTACGGCTTTCAAGAGACCCAGTACTTC. Its translation: CAISYGFQETQYF.

About this clonotype: The CDR3 end shows no conserved phenylalanine or tryptophan, and so a read error is likely. The V call is TRBV19, the J call TRBJ1-1, with unresolved D. The CDR3 is 13 residues long. The V end lost 11 bases, the J end lost 2 bases, and 15 bases lay between the germline ends. Germline V gene lookup returns CDR1 LNHDA and CDR2 SQIVND (reference sequence). This CDR3 is CAWMTRKNTEAFL. CDR3 bases: TGTGCCTGGATGACGAGGAAAAACACTGAAGCTTTCCTT.